Listed below are T cell receptor beta chains from one sample, sequenced in a study of early T cells in non-severe SARS-CoV-2 infection. TCRdb called the 5' RACE reads again in MiXCR, with one record for every CDR3 protein. The data hold about 56,000 distinct CDR3 sequences, with roughly 16% observed a single time. Sequencing used whole blood, obtained at baseline. These receptors originate from an adult who was a healthcare worker with PCR-confirmed SARS-CoV-2 infection or an uninfected control (not recorded which). The conserved cysteine and the conserved F or W are not part of the CDR3 here. A D gene is named only where the DNA matches it firmly.

CDR3 length	D gene	V gene	J gene	CDR3 protein
10	.	TRBV2	TRBJ2-1	ASRSVEVEQF
12	.	TRBV27	TRBJ2-3	ASSFRDSTDTQY
13	.	TRBV6-6	TRBJ1-4	ASLNSGRVDEKLF
11	.	TRBV2	TRBJ2-2	ASNYALGGELF
14	TRBD2	TRBV11-2	TRBJ2-7	ASSPLRRTSDYEQY
12	TRBD1	TRBV18	TRBJ2-7	ASSPPDRGYEQY
14	.	TRBV28	TRBJ1-2	ASSLARGPLYYGYT
16	TRBD2	TRBV5-1	TRBJ2-7	ASSLGLAGGPSAYEQY
14	TRBD2	TRBV5-6	TRBJ2-3	ASSLAEREVSDTQY
13	.	TRBV28	TRBJ2-3	ASSPFDESTDTQY
15	.	TRBV7-2	TRBJ2-7	ASSAARSPGSSYEQY
12	TRBD1	TRBV7-6	TRBJ2-7	ASSPGQGGFEQY
12	TRBD2	TRBV29-1	TRBJ2-1	SGGLAGDWAEQF
16	TRBD1	TRBV27	TRBJ2-7	ASSSGTGSLAEPYEQY
11	.	TRBV3-1	TRBJ1-1	ASSQGRQGWAF
10	.	TRBV4-1	TRBJ2-1	ASSQEDFEQF
13	.	TRBV7-2	TRBJ2-1	ASSLETMAGREQF
12	.	TRBV7-6	TRBJ2-5	ASSLGPRQETQY
12	.	TRBV10-2	TRBJ1-5	ASRRDGSGQPQH
12	.	TRBV19	TRBJ1-3	ASSIMTSGNTIY
12	TRBD1	TRBV5-6	TRBJ2-1	ASSPGTGYNEQF
14	TRBD2	TRBV18	TRBJ2-7	ASSPAGGVLSYEQY
13	.	TRBV28	TRBJ1-5	ASTTGVEGIQPQH
10	.	TRBV7-6	TRBJ2-5	ASSFGKETQY
13	TRBD2	TRBV6-6	TRBJ2-7	ASSYSTSGDYEQY
13	.	TRBV19	TRBJ1-2	ASSIPSDSVYGYT
14	TRBD2	TRBV4-1	TRBJ2-1	ASSQEYSGSWYEQF
11	TRBD2	TRBV12-3/TRBV12-4	TRBJ2-3	ASSLEREGKQY
14	.	TRBV5-6	TRBJ1-6	ASSLWPGAGRRPLH
13	.	TRBV5-5	TRBJ2-7	ASRPQVGGNYEQY
13	.	TRBV9	TRBJ2-2	ASSVPGSHTGELF
11	.	TRBV7-8	TRBJ2-1	ASSSRLVREQF
9	.	TRBV13	TRBJ2-1	ASSLLDEQF
11	.	TRBV4-2	TRBJ1-2	ASSQERGTGYT
14	TRBD2	TRBV4-1	TRBJ2-2	ASSQDRRTRSEELF
10	.	TRBV7-9	TRBJ2-7	ASRSGNGEQY
12	.	TRBV28	TRBJ1-4	ASSPGGSGEKLF
11	.	TRBV5-1	TRBJ2-7	ASLMDSSYEQY
11	.	TRBV29-1	TRBJ1-2	SVERGDNYGYT
12	TRBD2	TRBV15	TRBJ2-7	ATSTGLAGGEQY
12	.	TRBV5-4	TRBJ1-1	ASSLKRRVTEAF
14	TRBD1	TRBV6-5	TRBJ2-7	ASSFRQGHPSYEQY
11	.	TRBV9	TRBJ1-2	ASSSGRGLGYT
16	TRBD2	TRBV7-2	TRBJ2-1	ASSLGASGLAVYNEQF
12	.	TRBV4-1	TRBJ2-3	ASSQDGSTDTQY
15	TRBD1	TRBV4-1	TRBJ2-6	ASSPGQGISGANVLT
13	.	TRBV4-1	TRBJ2-7	ASSQDARVTYEQY
11	.	TRBV25-1	TRBJ2-7	ATAPGSSYEQY
11	.	TRBV14	TRBJ2-7	ASSQGHHYEQY